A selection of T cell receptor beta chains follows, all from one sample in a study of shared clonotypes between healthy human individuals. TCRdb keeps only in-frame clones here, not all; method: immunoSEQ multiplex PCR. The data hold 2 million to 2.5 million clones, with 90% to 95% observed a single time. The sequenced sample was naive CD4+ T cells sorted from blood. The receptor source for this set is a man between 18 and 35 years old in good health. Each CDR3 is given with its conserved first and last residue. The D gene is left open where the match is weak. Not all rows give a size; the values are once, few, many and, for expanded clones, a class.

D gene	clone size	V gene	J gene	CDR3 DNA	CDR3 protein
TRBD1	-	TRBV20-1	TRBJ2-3	TGCAGTGCTGACAGGGGAGATACGCAGTATTTT	CSADRGDTQYF
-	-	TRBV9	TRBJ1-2	TGTGCCAGCAGCGTAGCCCCGAGCGACTATGGCTACACCTTC	CASSVAPSDYGYTF
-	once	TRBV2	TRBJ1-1	TGTGCCAGCAGTGAAGCGCATGGGGGGATCACTGAAGCTTTCTTT	CASSEAHGGITEAFF
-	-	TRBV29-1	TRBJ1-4	TGCAGCGTCCTTACGGGGGTAGTTGAAAAACTGTTTTTT	CSVLTGVVEKLFF
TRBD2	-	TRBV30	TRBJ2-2	TGTGCCCTCCGGAGCGGGAGGAACACCGGGGAGCTGTTTTTT	CALRSGRNTGELFF
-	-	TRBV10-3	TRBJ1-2	TGTGCCATCAGTGAGTCGGGCAACTATGGCTACACCTTC	CAISESGNYGYTF
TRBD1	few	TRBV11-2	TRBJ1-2	TGTGCCAGCAGCCGGGACAGGGCTAACTATGGCTACACCTTC	CASSRDRANYGYTF
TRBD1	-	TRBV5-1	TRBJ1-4	TGCGCCAGCGGACAGGGAATGGCTAATGAAAAACTGTTTTTT	CASGQGMANEKLFF
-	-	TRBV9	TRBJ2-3	TGTGCCAGCAGCGTAGGGGGGCCAAGCACAGATACGCAGTATTTT	CASSVGGPSTDTQYF
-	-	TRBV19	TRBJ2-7	TGTGCCAGTAGTCCAGAGCAGGGGGGATCCTACGAGCAGTACTTC	CASSPEQGGSYEQYF
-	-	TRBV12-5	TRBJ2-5	TGTGCTAGTGGTTTGGTACGGACAGGGGTAGCGGGAGAAAACTTC	CASGLVRTGVAGENF